These 23 T cell receptor beta chains came from one sample sequenced in a study of T cell clusters in autoimmune cytopenias. Multiplex touch-down PCR amplified TRB using TRB-A and TRB-B pools in one tube. Following a re-call of the multiplex PCR reads, TCRdb has one entry per CDR3 protein and lacks DNA. The sample table sets out 1,500 to 2,000 distinct CDR3 sequences. Tens of thousands of genome equivalents of blood DNA were amplified for TRB. The specimen sequenced was peripheral blood. Receptors were obtained from a human donor with an autoimmune cytopenia or autoimmune hepatitis (not recorded which).

This clonotype is large by frequency. V gene TRBV29-1 combines with J gene TRBJ2-2; TCRdb outputs TRBD1, but without DNA this stays unchecked. The germline V gene encodes CDR1 SQVTM and CDR2 ANQGSEA. The CDR3 has 13 amino acids. CDR3 residues: CSVGQVYTGELFF.

The chain couples TRBV5-6 to TRBJ1-1. Per germline, CDR1 SGHDT and CDR2 YYEEEE. This CDR3 contains 11 residues. The CDR3 reads CASTREGQAFF.

The chain recombines TRBV5-1 with TRBJ2-2; TCRdb's assignment of TRBD2 cannot be checked, as there is no DNA. The germline V gene has CDR1 SGHRS and CDR2 YFSETQ. This CDR3 has 15 residues. This chain's CDR3 is CASSGSGGNTGELFF.

This chain connects TRBV12-3 or TRBV12-4 to TRBJ1-5; the D call from TCRdb, TRBD1, cannot be confirmed without DNA. The CDR3 is 14 residues long. The CDR3 sequence is CASSWDRGKQPQHF.

This clonotype is classed as medium-sized by frequency. The CDR3 region is CASSFVGQETQYF. V gene TRBV6-5 combines with J gene TRBJ2-5. The CDR3 covers 13 residues. Germline lookup yields CDR1 MNHEY and CDR2 SVGAGI.

The chain is built from TRBV11-2 and TRBJ1-1. Germline CDR1 reads SGHAT; CDR2 reads FQNNGV. The CDR3 extends over 13 amino acids. CDR3 protein: CASSLSENTEAFF. Complete variable domain (other parts from reference TRBV11-2 and TRBJ1-1): EAGVAQSPRYKIIEKRQSVAFWCNPISGHATLYWYQQILGQGPKLLIQFQNNGVVDDSQLPKDRFSAERLKGVDSTLKIQPAKLEDSAVYLCASSLSENTEAFFGQGTRLTVV.

The CDR3 loop is CATSGDLNEQFF. The chain has TRBV24-1 and TRBJ2-1. CDR1 KGHDR and CDR2 SFDVKD come from the germline V gene. The CDR3 spans 12 residues.

In terms of frequency, this clonotype is medium-sized (0.01 to 0.1%). The chain couples TRBV19 to TRBJ1-6; TCRdb indicates TRBD1, and absent DNA this call remains unverified. The CDR3 is 15 residues long. Germline V gives CDR1 LNHDA, CDR2 SQIVND (reference sequence). This CDR3 is CASRQWAVIDSPLHF. The full variable domain, completed using reference TRBV19 and TRBJ1-6, is DGGITQSPKYLFRKEGQNVTLSCEQNLNHDAMYWYRQDPGQGLRLIYYSQIVNDFQKGDIAEGYSVSREKKESFPLTVTSAQKNPTAFYLCASRQWAVIDSPLHFGNGTRLTVT.

The chain employs TRBV7-9 and TRBJ2-5; TCRdb reports TRBD2, a call that lacks DNA to check it against. Germline assignment: CDR1 SEHNR and CDR2 FQNEAQ (reference sequence). This CDR3 is 12 amino acids long. CDR3 sequence: CASGTVQETQYF.

In terms of frequency, this clonotype is medium-sized. CDR3 sequence reads: CASSDRGGTEAFF. The rearrangement links TRBV6-5 to TRBJ1-1; TCRdb picks TRBD1, but there is no DNA to check that call. The CDR3 sequence is 13 residues long. The V gene's germline CDR1 is MNHEY and CDR2 SVGAGI.

This clonotype is deemed medium-sized by its frequency. The V gene is TRBV6-6, the J gene TRBJ2-1; lacking DNA, the TRBD1 call made by TCRdb goes unchecked. This CDR3 is 15 amino acids long. CDR1 and CDR2 (germline): MNHNY, SVGAGI (reference sequence). The CDR3 loop reads CASSYLFSGLSEQFF.

This clonotype is classed as medium-sized by frequency. The chain is built from TRBV30 and TRBJ1-1. This CDR3 comprises 12 residues. CDR1 and CDR2 from the germline V gene are GTSNPN and SVGIG (reference sequence). CDR3 in amino acids: CAWSMQATEAFF.

The rearrangement links TRBV7-9 to TRBJ2-3; the TCRdb call, TRBD1, lacks DNA for checking. The CDR3 has 16 amino acids. Germline-derived CDR1 and CDR2 are SEHNR and FQNEAQ (reference sequence). CDR3 protein: CASSFADRGDTDTQYF.

According to its frequency, this clonotype is large. V usage is TRBV19 and J usage is TRBJ2-1; TCRdb outputs TRBD2, but without DNA this stays unchecked. The CDR3 has 14 residues. Looked up from germline, CDR1 is LNHDA and CDR2 is SQIVND (reference sequence). CDR3 protein: CASAIGLAANEQFF. Full variable domain (rest looked up from reference TRBV19 and TRBJ2-1): DGGITQSPKYLFRKEGQNVTLSCEQNLNHDAMYWYRQDPGQGLRLIYYSQIVNDFQKGDIAEGYSVSREKKESFPLTVTSAQKNPTAFYLCASAIGLAANEQFFGPGTRLTVL.

This clonotype counts as medium-sized by frequency. The chain joins TRBV18 to TRBJ1-4. Germline CDR1 and CDR2: KGHSH and LQKENI. The CDR3 covers 14 residues. The CDR3 protein is CASSPTVGNEKLFF.

The V call is TRBV5-1, the J call TRBJ1-1; TCRdb calls TRBD1, which cannot be checked without DNA. This CDR3 spans 13 amino acids. CDR1 SGHRS and CDR2 YFSETQ come from the germline V gene. The CDR3 region is CASSSGANTEAFF.

This chain's CDR3 is CASSQGTAGVYMNTEAFF. The chain joins TRBV7-9 to TRBJ1-1. Germline CDR1 reads SEHNR; CDR2 reads FQNEAQ (reference sequence). There are 18 residues in the CDR3.

This clonotype is large by frequency. The chain combines TRBV29-1 with TRBJ2-5. Germline V lookup: CDR1 SQVTM, CDR2 ANQGSEA. The CDR3 sequence is 11 residues long. The CDR3 spells CSEQSGETQYF. Full variable domain (rest looked up from reference TRBV29-1 and TRBJ2-5): SAVISQKPSRDICQRGTSLTIQCQVDSQVTMMFWYRQQPGQSLTLIATANQGSEATYESGFVIDKFPISRPNLTFSTLTVSNMSPEDSSIYLCSEQSGETQYFGPGTRLLVL.

Considering frequency, this clonotype is medium-sized. This sequence joins TRBV5-1 and TRBJ1-2; TCRdb outputs TRBD1, but without DNA this stays unchecked. The CDR3 totals 13 residues. Per the germline V gene, CDR1 is SGHRS and CDR2 is YFSETQ. CDR3 sequence: CASSQGQGGGYTF.

The chain employs TRBV28 and TRBJ2-1; TCRdb lists TRBD1, though no DNA is available to test this call. CDR1 MDHEN and CDR2 SYDVKM come from the germline V gene. CDR3 size: 13 residues. This CDR3 reads CASSLTGSNEQFF. The whole variable domain, remainder taken from reference TRBV28 and TRBJ2-1, is DVKVTQSSRYLVKRTGEKVFLECVQDMDHENMFWYRQDPGLGLRLIYFSYDVKMKEKGDIPEGYSVSREKKERFSLILESASTNQTSMYLCASSLTGSNEQFFGPGTRLTVL.

This clonotype is deemed medium-sized by its frequency. The chain combines TRBV27 with TRBJ2-2; without DNA, the TCRdb call of TRBD2 cannot be checked. Looked up from germline, CDR1 is MNHEY and CDR2 is SMNVEV (reference sequence). This CDR3 is 16 amino acids long. The CDR3 sequence: CASSLFAGRDTGELFF.

The rearrangement uses TRBV5-3 and TRBJ1-5; TCRdb designates TRBD1, a call that cannot be tested without DNA. TRBV5-3 qualifies as an ORF whose function is uncertain. This CDR3 region has 15 residues. CDR3 residues: CARSTIRDFNQPQHF.

This clonotype registers medium-sized by frequency. The chain recombines TRBV6-4 with TRBJ2-2. There are 14 residues in the CDR3. Germline V gene lookup returns CDR1 MRHNA and CDR2 SNTAGT. The CDR3 spells CASSDTANTGELFF.